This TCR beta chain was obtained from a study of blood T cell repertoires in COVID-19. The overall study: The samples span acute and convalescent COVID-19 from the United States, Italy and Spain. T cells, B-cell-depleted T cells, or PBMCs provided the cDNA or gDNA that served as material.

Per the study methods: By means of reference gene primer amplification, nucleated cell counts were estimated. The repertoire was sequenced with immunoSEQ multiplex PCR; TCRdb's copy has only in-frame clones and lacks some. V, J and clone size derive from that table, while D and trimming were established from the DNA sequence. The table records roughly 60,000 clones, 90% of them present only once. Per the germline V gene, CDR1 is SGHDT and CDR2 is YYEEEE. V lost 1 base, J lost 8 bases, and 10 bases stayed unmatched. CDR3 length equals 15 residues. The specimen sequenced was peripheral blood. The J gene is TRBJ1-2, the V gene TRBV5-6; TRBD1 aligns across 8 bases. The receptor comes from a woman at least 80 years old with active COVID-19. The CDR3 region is CASSLQQGVTDGYTF. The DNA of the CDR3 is TGTGCCAGCAGCTTGCAACAGGGGGTAACCGACGGCTACACCTTC.